The T cell receptor (beta chain) described here comes from a study of cytotoxic CD8 clonotypes in ibrutinib-treated CLL. Clones were read by immunoSEQ multiplex PCR, and TCRdb kept only the in-frame ones, dropping some. The sample records about 130,000 clones, approximately 85% being singletons. V lost 6 bases, J lost 3 bases, and 6 bases lay in between. The CDR3 has 12 residues. CDR1 and CDR2 from the germline V gene are MDHEN and SYDVKM. This rearrangement joins TRBV28 to TRBJ1-5; D is unclear. The sample consisted of PBMCs, taken after 24 months of ibrutinib treatment. This clonotype was obtained from a human donor with chronic lymphocytic leukemia. The CDR3 spells CASSSTNQPQHF. Written as DNA, the CDR3 is TGTGCCAGCAGCTCGACCAATCAGCCCCAGCATTTT.